Listed below are T cell receptor beta chains from one sample, sequenced in a study of CD8 T cells in ankylosing spondylitis. TCRdb called the 5' RACE reads again in MiXCR, with one record for every CDR3 protein. The sample shows approximately 300,000 distinct CDR3 sequences, around 7.6% of them seen only once. Material for sequencing was blood, either unsorted or a sorted T cell fraction (not recorded which). The receptors stem from a male donor with ankylosing spondylitis. Each CDR3 is given with its conserved first and last residue. The order of the fields is V gene, D gene, clone size, J gene, CDR3 protein, CDR3 DNA. D genes are given only for firm matches. For some rows the clone size is stated as once, few or many, or as a class when expanded; others skip it.

v_call: TRBV27
d_call: .
clone_size: many
j_call: TRBJ1-6
cdr3_aa: CASSFQSRNSPLHF
cdr3_nt: TGTGCCAGCAGCTTTCAGTCAAGGAATTCACCCCTCCACTTT

v_call: TRBV28
d_call: .
clone_size: .
j_call: TRBJ1-5
cdr3_aa: CASSFVSRQNQPQHF
cdr3_nt: TGTGCCAGCAGTTTTGTCTCCCGCCAGAATCAGCCCCAGCATTTT

v_call: TRBV27
d_call: .
clone_size: .
j_call: TRBJ2-7
cdr3_aa: CASSRGQPGLAYEQYF
cdr3_nt: TGTGCCAGCAGCCGAGGACAGCCGGGTTTGGCCTACGAGCAGTACTTC

v_call: TRBV5-6
d_call: TRBD2
clone_size: many
j_call: TRBJ2-2
cdr3_aa: CASSLSPWGLANQANTGELFF
cdr3_nt: TGTGCCAGCAGCTTGAGCCCCTGGGGACTAGCGAACCAGGCGAACACCGGGGAGCTGTTTTTT

v_call: TRBV3-1
d_call: TRBD2
clone_size: .
j_call: TRBJ2-1
cdr3_aa: CASSSGLLAGKFF
cdr3_nt: TGTGCCAGCAGCTCAGGCTTACTAGCGGGAAAGTTCTTC

v_call: TRBV7-8
d_call: TRBD1
clone_size: few
j_call: TRBJ1-1
cdr3_aa: CASRTDRGEFGTEAFF
cdr3_nt: TGTGCCAGCAGGACAGACAGGGGCGAGTTCGGGACTGAAGCTTTCTTT

v_call: TRBV5-1
d_call: TRBD2
clone_size: .
j_call: TRBJ2-3
cdr3_aa: CASTPRDYQSDTQYF
cdr3_nt: TGCGCCAGCACCCCCCGGGACTATCAATCCGATACGCAGTATTTT

v_call: TRBV20-1
d_call: .
clone_size: .
j_call: TRBJ2-7
cdr3_aa: CRAGVGGPYEQYF
cdr3_nt: TGCAGGGCGGGCGTCGGTGGTCCCTACGAGCAGTACTTC

v_call: TRBV7-2
d_call: TRBD1
clone_size: .
j_call: TRBJ2-4
cdr3_aa: CASSRYQGAGDIQYF
cdr3_nt: TGTGCCAGCAGCCGCTACCAGGGGGCTGGAGACATTCAGTACTTC

v_call: TRBV20-1
d_call: .
clone_size: many
j_call: TRBJ2-2
cdr3_aa: CSARAGLAGELFF
cdr3_nt: TGCAGTGCTAGAGCAGGGTTGGCCGGGGAGCTGTTTTTT

v_call: TRBV12-3/TRBV12-4
d_call: .
clone_size: few
j_call: TRBJ2-7
cdr3_aa: CASSYDDGSQQYF
cdr3_nt: TGTGCCAGCAGTTACGACGACGGCTCCCAGCAGTACTTC

v_call: TRBV5-1
d_call: .
clone_size: .
j_call: TRBJ2-3
cdr3_aa: CASRISTGPTWDTQYF
cdr3_nt: TGCGCCAGCAGAATTTCGACAGGACCAACTTGGGATACGCAGTATTTT

v_call: TRBV30
d_call: .
clone_size: many
j_call: TRBJ2-4
cdr3_aa: CAWSVPGGYIQYF
cdr3_nt: TGTGCCTGGAGTGTACCCGGGGGATACATTCAGTACTTC

v_call: TRBV5-8
d_call: .
clone_size: .
j_call: TRBJ2-1
cdr3_aa: CASSFDGHGNYNEQFF
cdr3_nt: TGTGCCAGCAGCTTTGATGGGCACGGGAACTACAATGAGCAGTTCTTC

v_call: TRBV7-8
d_call: TRBD2
clone_size: many
j_call: TRBJ2-1
cdr3_aa: CASSLPSGRDEQFF
cdr3_nt: TGTGCCAGCAGCTTACCTAGCGGTCGTGATGAGCAGTTCTTC

v_call: TRBV4-2
d_call: .
clone_size: many
j_call: TRBJ1-5
cdr3_aa: CASSQELVGGYQPQHF
cdr3_nt: TGTGCCAGCAGCCAAGAACTCGTGGGGGGTTACCAGCCCCAGCATTTT

v_call: TRBV9
d_call: TRBD2
clone_size: .
j_call: TRBJ2-3
cdr3_aa: CASSVTSAYYTDTQYF
cdr3_nt: TGTGCCAGCAGCGTCACTAGCGCATACTACACAGATACGCAGTATTTT

v_call: TRBV20-1
d_call: .
clone_size: .
j_call: TRBJ2-3
cdr3_aa: CSASRGQRYTDTQYF
cdr3_nt: TGCAGTGCTAGTCGAGGCCAGAGATACACAGATACGCAGTATTTT

v_call: TRBV20-1
d_call: TRBD2
clone_size: few
j_call: TRBJ2-1
cdr3_aa: CSATKLAGGPLNNEQFF
cdr3_nt: TGCAGTGCTACCAAATTAGCGGGAGGGCCTCTCAACAATGAGCAGTTCTTC

v_call: TRBV7-2
d_call: .
clone_size: once
j_call: TRBJ1-2
cdr3_aa: CASSYLLGAWGYTF
cdr3_nt: TGTGCCAGCAGCTACCTCCTGGGGGCTTGGGGCTACACCTTC

v_call: TRBV12-3/TRBV12-4
d_call: .
clone_size: .
j_call: TRBJ2-1
cdr3_aa: CASSLALAGEQFF
cdr3_nt: TGTGCCAGCAGTTTAGCACTAGCTGGTGAGCAGTTCTTC

v_call: TRBV18
d_call: .
clone_size: .
j_call: TRBJ2-1
cdr3_aa: CASSDGPNNEQFF
cdr3_nt: TGTGCCAGCTCAGATGGACCGAACAATGAGCAGTTCTTC

v_call: TRBV10-1
d_call: .
clone_size: .
j_call: TRBJ2-5
cdr3_aa: CASSPGATETQYF
cdr3_nt: TGCGCCAGCAGTCCAGGGGCGACGGAGACCCAGTACTTC

v_call: TRBV10-3
d_call: .
clone_size: .
j_call: TRBJ1-2
cdr3_aa: CAISENQADYGYTF
cdr3_nt: TGTGCCATCAGTGAAAATCAGGCGGACTATGGCTACACCTTC

v_call: TRBV3-1
d_call: .
clone_size: few
j_call: TRBJ2-5
cdr3_aa: CASSQETVSRQETQYF
cdr3_nt: TGTGCCAGCAGCCAAGAGACAGTTTCCAGACAAGAGACCCAGTACTTC

v_call: TRBV3-1
d_call: .
clone_size: .
j_call: TRBJ2-1
cdr3_aa: CASSQVERYNEQFF
cdr3_nt: TGTGCCAGCAGCCAAGTGGAACGGTACAATGAGCAGTTCTTC

v_call: TRBV7-2
d_call: .
clone_size: many
j_call: TRBJ1-3
cdr3_aa: CASSLVGGTGSGNTIYF
cdr3_nt: TGTGCCAGCAGCTTAGTAGGAGGAACAGGCTCTGGAAACACCATATATTTT

v_call: TRBV12-3/TRBV12-4
d_call: .
clone_size: .
j_call: TRBJ2-2
cdr3_aa: CASSFLSTGELFF
cdr3_nt: TGTGCCAGCAGTTTTTTGAGCACCGGGGAGCTGTTTTTT

v_call: TRBV4-2
d_call: .
clone_size: few
j_call: TRBJ2-3
cdr3_aa: CASSQEGRILTDTQYF
cdr3_nt: TGTGCCAGCAGCCAAGAGGGGCGTATACTCACAGATACGCAGTATTTT

v_call: TRBV7-8
d_call: TRBD1
clone_size: few
j_call: TRBJ2-3
cdr3_aa: CASSLAAGGPLQYF
cdr3_nt: TGTGCCAGCAGCTTAGCGGCAGGGGGCCCTTTGCAGTATTTT

v_call: TRBV3-1
d_call: TRBD1
clone_size: many
j_call: TRBJ1-2
cdr3_aa: CASSQWTGYGYTF
cdr3_nt: TGTGCCAGCAGCCAATGGACAGGCTATGGCTACACCTTC

v_call: TRBV7-2
d_call: TRBD1
clone_size: .
j_call: TRBJ1-5
cdr3_aa: CASSSRGQPQHF
cdr3_nt: TGTGCCAGCAGCTCCAGGGGGCAGCCCCAGCATTTT

v_call: TRBV2
d_call: .
clone_size: few
j_call: TRBJ2-2
cdr3_aa: CASTPDAHLNTGELFF
cdr3_nt: TGTGCCAGCACCCCGGACGCACACCTGAACACCGGGGAGCTGTTTTTT

v_call: TRBV4-1
d_call: .
clone_size: .
j_call: TRBJ2-7
cdr3_aa: CASSQGHPSDYEQYF
cdr3_nt: TGCGCCAGCAGCCAAGGGCATCCTAGCGACTACGAGCAGTACTTC

v_call: TRBV20-1
d_call: .
clone_size: many
j_call: TRBJ2-7
cdr3_aa: CSARPTGFSYEQYF
cdr3_nt: TGCAGTGCTAGACCCACAGGGTTCTCCTACGAGCAGTACTTC

v_call: TRBV5-1
d_call: .
clone_size: many
j_call: TRBJ1-2
cdr3_aa: CASSPSGAHGYTF
cdr3_nt: TGCGCCAGCAGCCCCTCCGGGGCCCATGGCTACACCTTC

v_call: TRBV2
d_call: TRBD2
clone_size: .
j_call: TRBJ2-3
cdr3_aa: CASILTGTSGSTDTQYF
cdr3_nt: TGTGCCAGCATTCTAACCGGGACTAGCGGGAGCACAGATACGCAGTATTTT

v_call: TRBV29-1
d_call: TRBD2
clone_size: many
j_call: TRBJ2-3
cdr3_aa: CSLLMTSGPMGTQYF
cdr3_nt: TGCAGCTTACTAATGACTAGCGGGCCGATGGGTACGCAGTATTTT

v_call: TRBV5-1
d_call: .
clone_size: .
j_call: TRBJ2-5
cdr3_aa: CASSLDRPEQPQYF
cdr3_nt: TGCGCCAGCAGCTTGGACCGCCCGGAGCAGCCCCAGTACTTC

v_call: TRBV4-2
d_call: .
clone_size: few
j_call: TRBJ2-7
cdr3_aa: CASSQGAKAIEIYEQYF
cdr3_nt: TGTGCCAGCAGCCAAGGCGCCAAGGCTATCGAGATTTACGAGCAGTACTTC

v_call: TRBV19
d_call: TRBD2
clone_size: few
j_call: TRBJ2-5
cdr3_aa: CASSTRTSGRETQYF
cdr3_nt: TGTGCCAGTAGTACCCGGACTAGCGGGAGGGAGACCCAGTACTTC

v_call: TRBV7-2
d_call: TRBD2
clone_size: .
j_call: TRBJ2-7
cdr3_aa: CASSLAGLPSSYEQYF
cdr3_nt: TGTGCCAGCAGCTTAGCGGGACTACCATCCTCCTACGAGCAGTACTTC

v_call: TRBV2
d_call: .
clone_size: few
j_call: TRBJ1-2
cdr3_aa: CASRPGRGYGYTF
cdr3_nt: TGTGCCAGCAGGCCAGGGCGGGGCTATGGCTACACCTTC

v_call: TRBV7-6
d_call: .
clone_size: many
j_call: TRBJ2-7
cdr3_aa: CASSLRGLQSPSYEQYF
cdr3_nt: TGTGCCAGCAGCTTAAGGGGCCTGCAGTCTCCATCCTACGAGCAGTACTTC

v_call: TRBV2
d_call: .
clone_size: few
j_call: TRBJ1-5
cdr3_aa: CASSEEAGVDQPQHF
cdr3_nt: TGTGCCAGCAGTGAGGAGGCAGGGGTGGATCAGCCCCAGCATTTT

v_call: TRBV2
d_call: .
clone_size: few
j_call: TRBJ2-1
cdr3_aa: CASFALGNEQFF
cdr3_nt: TGTGCCAGCTTTGCATTGGGCAATGAGCAGTTCTTC

v_call: TRBV5-1
d_call: .
clone_size: .
j_call: TRBJ2-7
cdr3_aa: CASSVADSYEQYF
cdr3_nt: TGCGCCAGCAGCGTGGCGGACTCCTACGAGCAGTACTTC

v_call: TRBV12-3/TRBV12-4
d_call: .
clone_size: many
j_call: TRBJ2-2
cdr3_aa: CASSYAGELFF
cdr3_nt: TGTGCCAGCTCTTATGCCGGGGAGCTGTTTTTT

v_call: TRBV6-1
d_call: TRBD2
clone_size: .
j_call: TRBJ2-1
cdr3_aa: CASSETRGLADNNEQFF
cdr3_nt: TGTGCCAGCAGTGAAACCCGGGGACTAGCGGACAACAATGAGCAGTTCTTC

v_call: TRBV4-1
d_call: .
clone_size: .
j_call: TRBJ2-7
cdr3_aa: CASSLKAPSSYEQYF
cdr3_nt: TGCGCCAGCAGCCTCAAGGCTCCTAGTTCCTACGAGCAGTACTTC

v_call: TRBV12-3/TRBV12-4
d_call: TRBD2
clone_size: few
j_call: TRBJ2-7
cdr3_aa: CASSPTSGRGHEQYF
cdr3_nt: TGTGCCAGCAGCCCCACTAGCGGGAGAGGCCACGAGCAGTACTTC

v_call: TRBV29-1
d_call: .
clone_size: few
j_call: TRBJ2-2
cdr3_aa: CSVGDSGLGELFF
cdr3_nt: TGCAGCGTTGGAGACTCTGGGCTCGGGGAGCTGTTTTTT

v_call: TRBV20-1
d_call: TRBD2
clone_size: .
j_call: TRBJ2-7
cdr3_aa: CSARDNSGMPSYEQYF
cdr3_nt: TGCAGTGCTAGAGATAATAGCGGGATGCCATCCTACGAGCAGTACTTC

v_call: TRBV5-1
d_call: TRBD2
clone_size: .
j_call: TRBJ2-7
cdr3_aa: CASSPGLAGGEQYF
cdr3_nt: TGCGCCAGCAGCCCGGGACTAGCGGGAGGGGAGCAGTACTTC

v_call: TRBV6-5
d_call: .
clone_size: few
j_call: TRBJ2-3
cdr3_aa: CATMRTDTQYF
cdr3_nt: TGTGCCACCATGCGGACAGATACGCAGTATTTT

v_call: TRBV10-3
d_call: .
clone_size: few
j_call: TRBJ2-2
cdr3_aa: CAISESRRSNTGELFF
cdr3_nt: TGTGCCATCAGTGAGTCGAGGCGGTCGAACACCGGGGAGCTGTTTTTT

v_call: TRBV7-9
d_call: .
clone_size: few
j_call: TRBJ1-6
cdr3_aa: CASGGGNSPLHF
cdr3_nt: TGTGCGAGTGGGGGCGGCAATTCACCCCTCCACTTT

v_call: TRBV29-1
d_call: .
clone_size: few
j_call: TRBJ2-1
cdr3_aa: CNVELPGFYNEQFF
cdr3_nt: TGCAACGTTGAATTGCCTGGCTTCTACAATGAGCAGTTCTTC

v_call: TRBV4-2
d_call: .
clone_size: .
j_call: TRBJ2-3
cdr3_aa: CASSHGPEGTDTQYF
cdr3_nt: TGTGCCAGCAGCCACGGACCGGAGGGTACAGATACGCAGTATTTT

v_call: TRBV13
d_call: .
clone_size: .
j_call: TRBJ2-7
cdr3_aa: CASTSWVQRAYEQYF
cdr3_nt: TGTGCCAGCACCTCGTGGGTCCAGCGGGCCTACGAGCAGTACTTC